Reported below is one T cell receptor beta chain. The data stem from a study of blood T cell repertoires in COVID-19. As for the study in general: The analysed material was cDNA or gDNA that came from T cells, B-cell-depleted T cells, or PBMCs.

The CDR3 runs to 14 residues. Germline V gives CDR1 MNHEY, CDR2 SMNVEV (reference sequence). With 8 bases removed from V and 2 bases from J, the gap between germline ends came to 15 bases. The protocol was immunoSEQ multiplex PCR, while the TCRdb copy is restricted to in-frame clones and leaves out a portion. The table records 150,000 to 200,000 clones, about 83% of them present only once. The origin of this receptor is a woman older than 75 with acute or convalescent COVID-19. Specimen: peripheral blood. This chain links TRBV27 with TRBJ2-5; D is possibly TRBD1 (5 bases). The chain's CDR3 is CASSPKDNQETQYF. For the CDR3, the DNA is TGTGCCAGCTCTCCAAAGGACAATCAAGAGACCCAGTACTTC.